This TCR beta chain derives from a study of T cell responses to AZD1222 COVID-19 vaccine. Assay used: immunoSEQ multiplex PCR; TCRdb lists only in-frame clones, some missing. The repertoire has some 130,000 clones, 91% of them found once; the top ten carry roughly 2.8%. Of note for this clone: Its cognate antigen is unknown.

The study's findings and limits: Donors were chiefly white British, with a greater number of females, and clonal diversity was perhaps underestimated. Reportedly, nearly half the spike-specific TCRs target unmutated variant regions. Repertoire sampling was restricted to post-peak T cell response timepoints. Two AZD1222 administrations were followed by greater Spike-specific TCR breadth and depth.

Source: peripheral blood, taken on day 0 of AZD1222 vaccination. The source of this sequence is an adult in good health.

The CDR3 spells CASSAGYEVEQFF. In nucleotides, the CDR3 is TGTGCCAGCAGCGCGGGATATGAGGTTGAGCAGTTCTTC. The chain recombines TRBV7-9 with TRBJ2-1; maybe TRBD2 (6 bases). Germline values: CDR1 SEHNR, CDR2 FQNEAQ (reference sequence). There are 13 residues in the CDR3. V lost 5 bases to trimming and J lost 9 bases, with 14 bases between them.